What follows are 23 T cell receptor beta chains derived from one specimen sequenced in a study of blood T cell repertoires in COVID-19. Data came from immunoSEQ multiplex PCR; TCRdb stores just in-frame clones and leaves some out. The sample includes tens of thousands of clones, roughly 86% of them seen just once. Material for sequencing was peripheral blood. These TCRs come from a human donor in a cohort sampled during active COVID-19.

The CDR3 sequence is CASSLSGASYNSPLHF. The CDR3 coding sequence is TGTGCCAGCAGCTTGTCAGGGGCTTCCTATAATTCACCCCTCCACTTT. This chain links TRBV5-4 with TRBJ1-6, with a possible D match to TRBD1 (6 bases). Germline lookup yields CDR1 SGHNT and CDR2 YYREEE (reference sequence). V lost 1 base and J 1 base, leaving 9 bases between the germline ends. There are 16 residues in the CDR3.

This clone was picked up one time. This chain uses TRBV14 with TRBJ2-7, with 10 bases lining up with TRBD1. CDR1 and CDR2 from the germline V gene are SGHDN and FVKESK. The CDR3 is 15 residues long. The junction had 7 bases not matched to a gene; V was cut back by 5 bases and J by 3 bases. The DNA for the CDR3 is TGTGCCAGCAGCAGACAGGGGGCCGGCTACTACGAGCAGTACTTC. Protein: CASSRQGAGYYEQYF.

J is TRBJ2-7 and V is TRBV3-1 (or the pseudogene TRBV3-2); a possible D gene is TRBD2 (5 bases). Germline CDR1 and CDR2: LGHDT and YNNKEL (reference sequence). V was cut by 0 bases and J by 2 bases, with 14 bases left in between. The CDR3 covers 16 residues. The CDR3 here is CASSQDSSGVPYEQYF. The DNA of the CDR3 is TGTGCCAGCAGCCAAGATTCCAGCGGAGTTCCCTACGAGCAGTACTTC.

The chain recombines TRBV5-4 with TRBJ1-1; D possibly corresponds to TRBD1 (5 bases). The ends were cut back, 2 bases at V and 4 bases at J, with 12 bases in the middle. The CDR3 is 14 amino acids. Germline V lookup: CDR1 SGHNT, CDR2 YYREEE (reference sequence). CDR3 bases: TGTGCCAGCAGCTTTTCGGGGGTAGGCACTGAAGCTTTCTTT. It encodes CASSFSGVGTEAFF.

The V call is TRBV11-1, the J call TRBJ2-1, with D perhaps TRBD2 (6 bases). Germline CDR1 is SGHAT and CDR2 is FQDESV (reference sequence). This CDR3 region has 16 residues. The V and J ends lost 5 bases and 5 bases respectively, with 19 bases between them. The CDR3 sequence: CASSLMGGGVNNEQFF. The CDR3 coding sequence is TGTGCCAGCAGCCTTATGGGGGGTGGAGTAAACAATGAGCAGTTCTTC.

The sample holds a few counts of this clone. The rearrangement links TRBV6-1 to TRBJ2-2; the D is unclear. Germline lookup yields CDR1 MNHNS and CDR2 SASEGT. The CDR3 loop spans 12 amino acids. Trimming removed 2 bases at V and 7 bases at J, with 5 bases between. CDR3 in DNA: TGTGCCAGCAGTGAAAGAGTCGGGGAGCTGTTTTTT. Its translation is CASSERVGELFF.

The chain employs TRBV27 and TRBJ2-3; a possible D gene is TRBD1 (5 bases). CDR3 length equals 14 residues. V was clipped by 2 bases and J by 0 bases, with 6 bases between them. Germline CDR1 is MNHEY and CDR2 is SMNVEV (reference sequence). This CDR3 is CASSLDRSTDTQYF. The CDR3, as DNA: TGTGCCAGCAGTTTAGACAGAAGCACAGATACGCAGTATTTT.

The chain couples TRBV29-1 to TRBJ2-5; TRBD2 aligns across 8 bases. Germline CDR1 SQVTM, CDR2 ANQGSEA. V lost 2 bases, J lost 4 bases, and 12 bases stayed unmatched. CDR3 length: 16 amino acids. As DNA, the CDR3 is TGCAGCGTTGAATCCCCCTCGGGAGGGGACTCAGAGACCCAGTACTTC. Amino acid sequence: CSVESPSGGDSETQYF.

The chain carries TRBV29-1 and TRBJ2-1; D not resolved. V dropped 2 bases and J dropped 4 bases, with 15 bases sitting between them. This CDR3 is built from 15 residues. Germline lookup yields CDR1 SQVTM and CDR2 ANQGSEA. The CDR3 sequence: CSVEKVDSFYNEQFF. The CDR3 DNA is TGCAGCGTTGAAAAAGTAGACTCGTTTTACAATGAGCAGTTCTTC.

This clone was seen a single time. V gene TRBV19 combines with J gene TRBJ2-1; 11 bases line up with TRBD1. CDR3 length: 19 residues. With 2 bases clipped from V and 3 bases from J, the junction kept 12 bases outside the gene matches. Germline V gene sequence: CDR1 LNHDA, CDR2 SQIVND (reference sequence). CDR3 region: CASSIYTPGQGVRYNEQFF. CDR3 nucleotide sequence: TGTGCCAGTAGTATATATACCCCGGGACAGGGGGTCCGCTACAATGAGCAGTTCTTC.

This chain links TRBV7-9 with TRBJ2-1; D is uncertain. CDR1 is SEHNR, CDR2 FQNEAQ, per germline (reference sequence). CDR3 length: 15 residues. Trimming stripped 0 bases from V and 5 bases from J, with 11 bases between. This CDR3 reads CASSLAQRLNNEQFF. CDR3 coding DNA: TGTGCCAGCAGCTTAGCGCAGCGACTTAACAATGAGCAGTTCTTC.

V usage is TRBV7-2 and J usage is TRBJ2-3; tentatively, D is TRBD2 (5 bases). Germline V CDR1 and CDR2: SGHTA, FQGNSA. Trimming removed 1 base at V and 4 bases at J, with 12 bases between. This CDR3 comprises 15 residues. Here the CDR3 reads CASSLVARVADTQYF. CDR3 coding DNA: TGTGCCAGCAGCTTAGTAGCGAGGGTGGCAGATACGCAGTATTTT. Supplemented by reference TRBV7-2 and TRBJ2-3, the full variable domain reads GAGVSQSPSNKVTEKGKDVELRCDPISGHTALYWYRQSLGQGLEFLIYFQGNSAPDKSGLPSDRFSAERTGGSVSTLTIQRTQQEDSAVYLCASSLVARVADTQYFGPGTRLTVL.

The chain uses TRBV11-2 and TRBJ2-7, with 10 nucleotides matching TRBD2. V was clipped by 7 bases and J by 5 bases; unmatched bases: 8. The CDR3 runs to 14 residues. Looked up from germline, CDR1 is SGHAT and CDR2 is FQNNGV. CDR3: CASTLGLAAHEQYF. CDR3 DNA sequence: TGTGCCAGCACTCTCGGACTAGCGGCTCACGAGCAGTACTTC.

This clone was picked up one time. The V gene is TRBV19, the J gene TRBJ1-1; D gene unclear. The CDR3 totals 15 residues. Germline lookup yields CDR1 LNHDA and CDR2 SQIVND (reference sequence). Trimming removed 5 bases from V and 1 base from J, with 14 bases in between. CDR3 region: CASSGGVAENTEAFF. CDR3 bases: TGTGCCAGTAGTGGCGGCGTGGCGGAGAACACTGAAGCTTTCTTT.

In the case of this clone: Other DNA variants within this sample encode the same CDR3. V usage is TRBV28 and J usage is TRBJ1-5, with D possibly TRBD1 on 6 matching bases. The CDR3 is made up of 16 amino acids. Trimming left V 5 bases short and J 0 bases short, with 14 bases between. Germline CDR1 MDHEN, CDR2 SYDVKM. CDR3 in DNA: TGTGCCAGCAGTCGCGACAGGACCCTTAGCAATCAGCCCCAGCATTTT. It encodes CASSRDRTLSNQPQHF.

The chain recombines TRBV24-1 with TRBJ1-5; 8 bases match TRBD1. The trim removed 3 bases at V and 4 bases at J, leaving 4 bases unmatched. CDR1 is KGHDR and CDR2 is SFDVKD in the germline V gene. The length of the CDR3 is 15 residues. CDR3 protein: CATSDARDRNQPQHF. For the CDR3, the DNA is TGTGCCACCAGTGATGCCCGGGACAGGAATCAGCCCCAGCATTTT.

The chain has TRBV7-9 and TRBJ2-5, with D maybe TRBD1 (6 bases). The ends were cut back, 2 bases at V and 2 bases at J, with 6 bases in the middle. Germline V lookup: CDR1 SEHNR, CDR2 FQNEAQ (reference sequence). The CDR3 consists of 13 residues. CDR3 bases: TGTGCCAGCAGCTTACAGGGGCAAGAGACCCAGTACTTC. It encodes CASSLQGQETQYF.

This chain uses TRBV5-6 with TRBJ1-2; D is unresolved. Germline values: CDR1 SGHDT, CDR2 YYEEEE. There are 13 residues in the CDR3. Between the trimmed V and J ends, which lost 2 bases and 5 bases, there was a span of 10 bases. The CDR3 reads CASSFEVSYGYTF. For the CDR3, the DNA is TGTGCCAGCAGCTTTGAGGTTTCGTATGGCTACACCTTC.

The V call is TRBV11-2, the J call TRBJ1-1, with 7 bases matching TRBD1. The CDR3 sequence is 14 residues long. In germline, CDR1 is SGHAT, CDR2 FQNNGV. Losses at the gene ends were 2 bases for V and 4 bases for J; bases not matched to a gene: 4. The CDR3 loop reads CASSLTGDSTEAFF. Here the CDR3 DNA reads TGTGCCAGCAGCTTAACCGGGGACAGCACTGAAGCTTTCTTT.

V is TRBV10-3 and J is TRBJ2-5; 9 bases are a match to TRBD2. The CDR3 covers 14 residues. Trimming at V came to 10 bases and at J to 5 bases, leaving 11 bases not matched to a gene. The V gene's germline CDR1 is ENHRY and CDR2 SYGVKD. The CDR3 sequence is CATRGGGAVETQYF. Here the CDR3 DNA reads TGTGCCACCAGGGGCGGGGGGGCTGTGGAGACCCAGTACTTC.

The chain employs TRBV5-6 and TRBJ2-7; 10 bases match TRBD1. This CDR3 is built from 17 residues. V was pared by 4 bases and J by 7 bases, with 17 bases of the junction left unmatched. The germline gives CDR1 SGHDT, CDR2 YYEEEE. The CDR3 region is CASSPPHHRQGAVEQYF. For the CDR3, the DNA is TGTGCCAGCAGCCCCCCCCACCATAGACAGGGGGCAGTGGAGCAGTACTTC.

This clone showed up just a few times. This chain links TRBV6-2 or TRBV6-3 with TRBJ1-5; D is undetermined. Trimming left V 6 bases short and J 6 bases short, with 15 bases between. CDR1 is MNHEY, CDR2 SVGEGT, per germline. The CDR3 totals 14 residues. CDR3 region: CASSPPERLQPQHF. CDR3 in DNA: TGTGCCAGCAGCCCCCCTGAGAGGCTTCAGCCCCAGCATTTT.

In nucleotides, the CDR3 is TGTGCCAGCAGTTGGGTTGGCAGTGCGGCCGGGGAGCTGTTTTTT. It encodes CASSWVGSAAGELFF. The chain joins TRBV28 to TRBJ2-2, with D uncertain. V was cut by 4 bases and J by 6 bases, with 15 bases left in between. CDR1 is MDHEN, CDR2 SYDVKM, per germline. The CDR3 is 15 residues long.